This T cell receptor (beta chain) was found in a study of graft-versus-host responses after intestinal transplantation (dated by TCRdb to the early 2020s). Context from the whole study: The transplants that recipients got were multivisceral, liver-intestinal, or isolated intestinal. Every recipient was given anti-thymocyte globulin induction, followed by 2 to 3 years of maintenance tacrolimus and steroids. Graft-versus-host and host-versus-graft alloreactive T cell clones were tracked in the graft, circulation and bone marrow after intestinal transplantation using bulk TCR-beta CDR3 sequencing. To identify alloreactive clones, pre-transplant mixed lymphocyte reaction products were sequenced and then compared with unstimulated pre-transplant donor and recipient T cells. The cohort enrolled 20 to 30 intestinal transplant recipients, one of whom was a retransplant, and a few patients without pretransplant specimens were excluded. Donor T cell macrochimerism was defined as a peak of at least 4% donor T cells among recipient peripheral blood mononuclear cells. Samples from a few later patients were sequenced in-house on an Illumina MiSeq with MiXCR processing rather than by the commercial service.

Of note for this clone: Its recognized antigen is unknown. Base qualities are missing; no much larger clone stands one base away.

Libraries were built with the immunoSEQ multiplex PCR assay. Adaptive Biotechnologies carried out high-throughput TCR-beta CDR3 sequencing of genomic DNA for most patients. In the original analysis: Adaptive's ImmunoSEQ software supplied the TCR sequencing data for about 18 patients, while MiXCR and VDJtools were used to process a few other patients. CDR3 nucleotide sequences shared between donor and recipient were removed because their origin could not be assigned. To be classed as alloreactive, a clone needed at least 2-fold expansion over unstimulated cells and a minimum CFSE-low frequency of 0.002% (template counts) or 0.001% (read counts). Clones detected in sequenced pre-transplant spleen, lymph node, or MLR CFSE-low populations of the donor or recipient were defined as mappable. Cumulative frequency of alloreactive clones was calculated as a percentage of all sequences weighted by copy number. As stored in TCRdb, this immuneACCESS dataset retains in-frame rearrangements with V and J assigned. A fraction of the clones does not appear; measured against another copy, unresolved V genes explain less than half of the discrepancy, and the remainder lacks a known reason. V and J calls and clone size are as listed in that table; D and trimming were resolved from the DNA. The sample table contains about 54,000 clones; only one count was recorded for 91% of them. The ten largest make up about 6% of the sample.

Overall study outcomes, separate from this receptor: Early after transplant, declines in HvG clones were associated with peak levels of circulating GvH clones. GvH clones were found in recipient bone marrow, and some of the GvH clones appeared earlier in ileal mucosa or blood, which is consistent with an intestinal mucosal origin. Conclusions were limited by the relatively low number and heterogeneity of intestinal transplant patients. High GvH to HvG T cell clonal ratios were observed in the allografts of patients with donor T cell macrochimerism.

The CDR3 contains 13 residues, cysteine and phenylalanine counted. Solely the CDR3 DNA is kept, with 39 bases framed from the first base. V sheds 6 bases and J sheds 10 bases, leaving 15 bases between their ends. CDR1 is given as KGHSH and CDR2 as LQKENI, both from the germline V gene. In the first month after transplant, blood samples were collected up to 4 times, and after that at least monthly when available. This clonotype was obtained from a human patient who received an intestinal transplant, so some T cells may come from the graft donor. Sequencing was performed on PBMCs, taken approximately 97 weeks after intestinal transplant. The V and J segments used are TRBV18 and TRBJ1-4, with the D gene uncertain. The DNA is TGTGCCAGCTCTCCCCGGCCCGTCCTAAAACTGTTTTTT. Translated, this gives CASSPRPVLKLFF.